A selection of T cell receptor beta chains follows, all from one sample in a study of metastatic and nonmetastatic thyroid tumors. MiXCR reprocessed the PCR reads for TCRdb. This table holds about 28,000 clones, 15% to 20% found once. The sequenced sample consisted of blood. The source is a female donor with papillary thyroid cancer or a benign thyroid nodule (not recorded which). Some clones in this sample may be carry-over from other donors' samples. CDR3s include the opening cysteine and the closing phenylalanine or tryptophan. D genes are given only for firm matches. Rows may omit the clone size; those that give it use once, few, many or a size class.

abundance | j_gene | v_gene | d_gene | CDR3nt | CDR3aa
- | TRBJ2-1 | TRBV5-6 | TRBD1 | TGTGCCAGCAGTTCCGGGACAGGGTATTGGAATGAGCAGTTCTTC | CASSSGTGYWNEQFF
many | TRBJ1-3 | TRBV12-3/TRBV12-4 | - | TGTGCCAGCAGTTTTAGGTTGTCAGGCAGCTCTGGAAACACCATATATTTT | CASSFRLSGSSGNTIYF
- | TRBJ2-7 | TRBV27 | TRBD2 | TGTGCATCACGGGGGGGATCCTACGAGCAGTACTTC | CASRGGSYEQYF
many | TRBJ1-5 | TRBV9 | TRBD1 | TGTGCCAGCAGCGCACAGGGGGCCTGGCAGCCCCAGCATTTT | CASSAQGAWQPQHF
many | TRBJ2-1 | TRBV20-1 | TRBD2 | TGCAGTGCTAGAGGGGGGGGTCCCGAGAGCTCCTACAATGAGCAGTTCTTC | CSARGGGPESSYNEQFF
- | TRBJ2-7 | TRBV11-2 | - | TGTGCCAGCAACTCACGGAGGGATCCGACTGGGAACTACGAGAAGTACTTC | CASNSRRDPTGNYEKYF
- | TRBJ1-2 | TRBV14 | - | TGTGCCAGCAGCCAAGAATTCGGCAGGGGTGGCGGCTACACCTTC | CASSQEFGRGGGYTF
- | TRBJ2-2 | TRBV20-1 | - | TGCAGTGCTAGAGATCATAGGCAGGGATCCGGGGAGCTGTTTTTT | CSARDHRQGSGELFF
few | TRBJ1-1 | TRBV19 | - | TGTGCTAGTAGGGGGTGTAACACTGAAGCTTTCTTT | CASRGCNTEAFF
many | TRBJ1-1 | TRBV19 | - | TGTGCCAGTAGTATCGGGACCCCCTCAATGAACACTGAAGCTTTCTTT | CASSIGTPSMNTEAFF
- | TRBJ2-3 | TRBV6-1 | TRBD2 | TGTGCCAGCAGTGAAATGAGCGGGAGCGGAGATACGCAGTATTTT | CASSEMSGSGDTQYF
- | TRBJ2-5 | TRBV20-1 | - | TGCAGTGCTAGAGCAGGGGGGGAGACCCAGTACTTC | CSARAGGETQYF
- | TRBJ2-7 | TRBV6-1 | - | TGTGCCAGCAGTGAAGGGTTACCCTACGAGCAGCACTTC | CASSEGLPYEQHF
few | TRBJ2-1 | TRBV6-2/TRBV6-3 | TRBD1 | TGTGCCAGCATAGGGACAGGTTACAATGAGCAGTTCTTC | CASIGTGYNEQFF
- | TRBJ2-2 | TRBV2 | TRBD1 | TGTACCAGCAGTGAAGAACTGACAGGGTACACCGGGGAGCTGTTTTTT | CTSSEELTGYTGELFF
- | TRBJ2-3 | TRBV20-1 | - | TGCAGTGCTTACGATCCCCGCACAGATACGCAGTACTTT | CSAYDPRTDTQYF
many | TRBJ2-1 | TRBV11-3 | - | TGTGCCAGCAGCTTGATGGACAGCTACAATGAGCAGTTCTTC | CASSLMDSYNEQFF
- | TRBJ1-1 | TRBV12-3/TRBV12-4 | - | TGTGCCGGCGCCGGGCCCCGGAACACTGAAGCTTTCTTT | CAGAGPRNTEAFF
- | TRBJ2-1 | TRBV2 | TRBD2 | TGTGCCAGCGTGGGACTAGCGGATGAGCAGTTCTTC | CASVGLADEQFF
few | TRBJ1-1 | TRBV6-1 | - | TGTGCCAGCATGGGGCACACTGAAGCTTTCTTT | CASMGHTEAFF
many | TRBJ2-3 | TRBV12-3/TRBV12-4 | TRBD1 | TGTGCCAGCAGTTTCCGCCGGGACAGGGGGCTAAATACGCAGTATTTT | CASSFRRDRGLNTQYF
many | TRBJ1-1 | TRBV5-1 | TRBD1 | TGCGCCAGCAGCTTGGCCATGGGGGCAGGGGGGGCTTTCTTT | CASSLAMGAGGAFF
- | TRBJ2-7 | TRBV6-1 | TRBD1 | TGTGCCAGCAGTGGGCCGGGACAGGGAATCTACGAGCAGTACTTC | CASSGPGQGIYEQYF
- | TRBJ1-2 | TRBV5-6 | - | TGTGCCAGCAGCTTGGCCGACTGGACGTCCAATGGCTACACCTTC | CASSLADWTSNGYTF
medium-sized | TRBJ2-7 | TRBV19 | - | TGTGCCAGTAGCCGAACTAACAGGGCCAGCGAGCAGTACTTC | CASSRTNRASEQYF
many | TRBJ2-1 | TRBV2 | TRBD2 | TGTGCCAGCAGTAGCGGGAGTGACGGCAATGAGCAGTTCTTC | CASSSGSDGNEQFF
few | TRBJ2-5 | TRBV30 | - | TGTGCCTGGAGTGTACCACGGATTGGGGGCCCCCGAAAGGAGACCCAGTACTTC | CAWSVPRIGGPRKETQYF
- | TRBJ2-3 | TRBV5-4 | - | TGTGCCAGCAGCTTGGCATTTATGGAGGGAGATACGCAGTATTTT | CASSLAFMEGDTQYF
many | TRBJ1-4 | TRBV15 | - | TGTGCCACCAGCAGAGACCTCAATGAAAAACTGTTTTTT | CATSRDLNEKLFF
many | TRBJ2-3 | TRBV7-9 | TRBD2 | TGTGCCAGCAGCTTAGGCGGGGGGGGCACAGATACGCAGTATTTT | CASSLGGGGTDTQYF
- | TRBJ2-5 | TRBV7-9 | - | TGTGCCAGCAGCTTAAGTGGCAGAGAGACCCAGTACTTC | CASSLSGRETQYF
many | TRBJ2-7 | TRBV25-1 | - | TGTGCCAGCAGTGAATTTGATAGGGTAAAAGGGGGTTTTACCTACGAGCAGTACTTC | CASSEFDRVKGGFTYEQYF
medium-sized | TRBJ1-3 | TRBV6-1 | - | TGTGCCAGCAGTATGGGACAAAGTCGGGGAAACACCATATATTTT | CASSMGQSRGNTIYF
many | TRBJ2-3 | TRBV2 | TRBD1 | TGTGCCAGCAGTCGACAGGGGCATAGCACAGATACGCAGTATTTT | CASSRQGHSTDTQYF
many | TRBJ2-3 | TRBV20-1 | - | TGCAGTGCTAGCCGTGGGGACGCGGATACGCAGTATTTT | CSASRGDADTQYF
many | TRBJ2-5 | TRBV5-1 | TRBD1 | TGCGCCAGCAGCTCGCCTTACAGGGGGCGAGAGACCCAGTACTTC | CASSSPYRGRETQYF
many | TRBJ2-7 | TRBV5-1 | TRBD1 | TGCGCCAGCAGCTTGGTCCAAGGGACAGGGGGTGAAGAGCAGTACTTC | CASSLVQGTGGEEQYF
- | TRBJ1-5 | TRBV6-2/TRBV6-3 | TRBD1 | TGTGCCAGCAGTAAGGGGGCACAGCCCCAGCATTTT | CASSKGAQPQHF
many | TRBJ1-1 | TRBV18 | - | TGTGCCAGCTCACCCAAAGAGGAAGCTTTCTTT | CASSPKEEAFF
few | TRBJ1-3 | TRBV19 | TRBD1 | TGTGCCAGTTCCCCGACAGGGGAAGGAAACACCATATATTTT | CASSPTGEGNTIYF
many | TRBJ2-7 | TRBV5-1 | - | TGCGCCAGCAGCCCTTCCCCGGGTTCGTACGTTCACGAGCAGTACTTC | CASSPSPGSYVHEQYF
many | TRBJ1-6 | TRBV11-2 | - | TGTGCCAGCAGCTTAGATTTGCCGGGGCTCCCCCTCGGGTCCCTCCACTTT | CASSLDLPGLPLGSLHF
many | TRBJ2-6 | TRBV30 | TRBD1 | TGTGCCTGGAGCTCGGACAGGATACCTGGGGCCAACGTCCTGACTTTC | CAWSSDRIPGANVLTF
many | TRBJ2-1 | TRBV13 | - | TGTGCCAGCAGCTTAATTGGGATACAAGAGCAGTTCTTC | CASSLIGIQEQFF
many | TRBJ2-1 | TRBV4-1 | TRBD2 | TGCGCCAGCAGCCCCCTGACTAGCGGGAGAGGGAATGAGCAGTTCTTC | CASSPLTSGRGNEQFF
many | TRBJ1-2 | TRBV29-1 | TRBD1 | TGCAGCGTTGACCAGCATGACAGGGGCTATGGCTACACCTTC | CSVDQHDRGYGYTF
many | TRBJ1-3 | TRBV9 | - | TGTGCCAGCAGCAAGGGGGACTCTGGAAACACCATATATTTT | CASSKGDSGNTIYF
- | TRBJ1-2 | TRBV24-1 | - | TGTGCCACCAGTGACCAATATGGCTACACCTTC | CATSDQYGYTF
many | TRBJ2-7 | TRBV2 | TRBD1 | TGTGCCAGCAGCGAATCAGCCCGGGACAGACTCTACGAGCAGTACTTC | CASSESARDRLYEQYF